Listed below are T cell receptor beta chains from one sample, sequenced in a study of blood T cell repertoires in COVID-19. TCRdb's table, derived via immunoSEQ multiplex PCR, lists solely in-frame clones and lacks some. The sample lists around 290,000 clones; around 90% were seen once. Sequencing input: PBMCs or T cells enriched from blood (not recorded which). All receptors come from a woman younger than 45 who had recovered from COVID-19. CDR3s include the opening cysteine and the closing phenylalanine or tryptophan. The D gene is left open where the match is weak. Clone sizes are given selectively: once, few, many, or a class where the clone is expanded.

V	size	D	J	DNA	CDR3
TRBV4-3	-	-	TRBJ2-1	TGCGCCAGCAGCCAGGCAGAGGGCTATGAGCAGTTCTTC	CASSQAEGYEQFF
TRBV12-3/TRBV12-4	once	-	TRBJ1-5	TGTGCCAGCAGTTTGGCGGGGACTCAGCCCCAGCATTTT	CASSLAGTQPQHF
TRBV5-1	once	TRBD1	TRBJ1-1	TGCGCCAGCAGCTCGGTTACAGGGGCGGACACTGAAGCTTTCTTT	CASSSVTGADTEAFF
TRBV28	-	-	TRBJ1-2	TGTGCCAGCAGTTTAGCTGGGCGCAGGATCTATGGCTACACCTTC	CASSLAGRRIYGYTF
TRBV5-8	-	TRBD1	TRBJ2-3	TGTGCCAGCAGCTTCTGGACAGGGGAGGTAAATACGCAGTATTTT	CASSFWTGEVNTQYF
TRBV3-1/TRBV3-2	-	TRBD2	TRBJ2-5	TGTGCCAGCAGCCAAGAAGGCGGGAGGGGGGAGACCCAGTACTTC	CASSQEGGRGETQYF
TRBV5-4	few	TRBD2	TRBJ2-2	TGTGCCAGCAGCTCCGGACTAGCGGGAGTATGGGGCGGGGAGCTGTTTTTT	CASSSGLAGVWGGELFF
TRBV27	-	TRBD1	TRBJ1-5	TGTGCCAGCAAACAACAGGGGGCAAGTCAGCCCCAGCATTTT	CASKQQGASQPQHF
TRBV24-1	-	-	TRBJ1-3	TGTGCCACCAGTGATGAACGGGGGAGCGGAAACACCATATATTTT	CATSDERGSGNTIYF
TRBV10-3	few	TRBD2	TRBJ2-3	TGTGCCATCAGTGAGTCGCTAGCGGGAGCAGATACGCAGTATTTT	CAISESLAGADTQYF
TRBV5-1	-	-	TRBJ2-2	TGCGCCAGCAGCTTGGAAACCGGCAGGGGTTCCGGGGAGCTGTTTTTT	CASSLETGRGSGELFF
TRBV11-2	-	TRBD1	TRBJ1-6	TGTGCCAGCAGGCGTCCGGGACAGGGTTCTTCACCCCTCCACTTT	CASRRPGQGSSPLHF
TRBV28	-	-	TRBJ1-5	TGTGCCAGCAGTACGCAGGGGCGACGTGGTCCCCAGCATTTT	CASSTQGRRGPQHF
TRBV10-2	-	TRBD2	TRBJ2-1	TGCGCCAGAGCAAGGGGGTGGTCTAGCGGGAGTTACGGCGATGAGCAGTTCTTC	CARARGWSSGSYGDEQFF
TRBV12-3/TRBV12-4	-	-	TRBJ1-5	TGTGCCAGCGGAAATGGGAGGGATCAGCCCCAGCATTTT	CASGNGRDQPQHF
TRBV14	-	-	TRBJ1-6	TGTGCCAGCAGCCAAGACGAGGGTTTCTATAATTCACCCCTCCACTTT	CASSQDEGFYNSPLHF
TRBV28	-	TRBD1	TRBJ1-2	TGTGCCAGCAGTCCATATGGGACAGGCTATGGCTACACCTTC	CASSPYGTGYGYTF
TRBV2	-	-	TRBJ1-5	TGTGCCAGCAGTGAATCGCTACGCAATCAGCCCCAGCATTTT	CASSESLRNQPQHF
TRBV28	-	-	TRBJ2-1	TGTGCCAGCACTTCATCGGCGGGGTACAATGAGCAGTTCTTC	CASTSSAGYNEQFF
TRBV3-1/TRBV3-2	-	TRBD1	TRBJ2-1	TGTGCCAGCAGCCAAGAGGGACAGGAGGGACTCCGCTCCTACAATGAGCAGTTCTTC	CASSQEGQEGLRSYNEQFF
TRBV28	-	TRBD2	TRBJ2-3	TGTGCCAGCAGTTTATCGGGACTAGCGGAACCTTTCACAGATACGCAGTATTTT	CASSLSGLAEPFTDTQYF
TRBV28	-	-	TRBJ1-4	TGTGCCAGCAGTTCAGACAGGAGAACTAATGAAAAACTGTTTTTT	CASSSDRRTNEKLFF
TRBV27	once	-	TRBJ2-3	TGTGCCAGCAGTCTTAACACAGATACGCAGTATTTT	CASSLNTDTQYF
TRBV19	-	-	TRBJ2-3	TGTGCCAGTAGCCAAGGACAGCAAGGGGATACGCAGTATTTT	CASSQGQQGDTQYF
TRBV27	-	-	TRBJ2-2	TGTGCCAGCAGCGGTACGAACACCGGGGAGCTGTTTTTT	CASSGTNTGELFF
TRBV7-2	-	TRBD1	TRBJ1-2	TGTGCCAGCAGCCTATTTTTGGGACAGGGGAACTATGGCTACACCTTC	CASSLFLGQGNYGYTF
TRBV5-1	-	TRBD2	TRBJ2-1	TGCGCCAGCAGCCCGACTAGCGACTTTTACAATGAGCAGTTCTTC	CASSPTSDFYNEQFF
TRBV6-5	once	TRBD1	TRBJ1-5	TGTGCCAGCAGAGCCACAGGGGGCAATCAGCCCCAGCATTTT	CASRATGGNQPQHF
TRBV11-3	-	TRBD1	TRBJ2-2	TGTGCCAGCAGCGCCGGGACAGGGATGAACACCGGGGAGCTGTTTTTT	CASSAGTGMNTGELFF
TRBV24-1	-	-	TRBJ1-2	TGTGCCACCAGTGATCCCGACATAGGCTATGGCTACACCTTC	CATSDPDIGYGYTF
TRBV5-4	-	TRBD1	TRBJ1-2	TGTGCCAGCAGCTTGTTTATTGGCAGGGGGGACTATGGCTACACCTTC	CASSLFIGRGDYGYTF
TRBV25-1	once	TRBD2	TRBJ2-2	TGTGCCAGCAGCGAGACTAGCGGGAGGGCCGGGGAGCTGTTTTTT	CASSETSGRAGELFF
TRBV6-5	-	TRBD2	TRBJ2-1	TGTGCCAGCAGACCGACTAGCGGGAGGGCTCAGGAGCAGTTCTTC	CASRPTSGRAQEQFF
TRBV7-9	-	-	TRBJ2-1	TGTGCCAGCAGCTCCTCCCCTTACAATGAGCAGTTCTTC	CASSSSPYNEQFF
TRBV30	-	-	TRBJ1-5	TGTGCCTGGAGTGTACCGGGGGGGCCGAAGCAGCCCCAGCATTTT	CAWSVPGGPKQPQHF
TRBV9	-	TRBD1	TRBJ1-3	TGTGCCAGCAGCGTGCCGGGACAGGGAGGAAACACCATATATTTT	CASSVPGQGGNTIYF
TRBV7-3	-	TRBD2	TRBJ2-2	TGTGCCAGCAGCCCCGGACTAGCGGGAGTCCAGGGGGAGCTGTTTTTT	CASSPGLAGVQGELFF
TRBV6-1	-	TRBD1	TRBJ1-2	TGTGCCAGCAGTGAATGGGACAGGGGGAGGACTAACTATGGCTACACCTTC	CASSEWDRGRTNYGYTF
TRBV27	-	TRBD1	TRBJ1-5	TGTGCCAGCAGAGACGGGACAGGGGGCACTCAGCCCCAGCATTTT	CASRDGTGGTQPQHF
TRBV30	-	-	TRBJ2-1	TGTGCCTGGAGTGGGGGGACTGGATCCCGCCGTTACAATGAGCAGTTCTTC	CAWSGGTGSRRYNEQFF
TRBV7-6	-	-	TRBJ2-1	TGTGCCAGCAGCTCCCCGGGGAATGAGCAGTTCTTC	CASSSPGNEQFF
TRBV5-4	-	-	TRBJ1-2	TGTGCCAGCAGCAACAGGGCACGAAGTCTTAACTATGGCTACACCTTC	CASSNRARSLNYGYTF
TRBV7-8	-	TRBD1	TRBJ1-5	TGTGCCAGCAGCGAAAGGACAGGGGGCCTGTTCAATCAGCCCCAGCATTTT	CASSERTGGLFNQPQHF
TRBV4-1	-	-	TRBJ2-1	TGCGCCAGCAGCCAAGCTCCGCTAGCAGTTGAGCAGTTCTTC	CASSQAPLAVEQFF
TRBV15	-	TRBD1	TRBJ2-3	TGTGCCACCAGCAACAGGGGAGGCACAGATACGCAGTATTTT	CATSNRGGTDTQYF
TRBV29-1	few	-	TRBJ1-1	TGCAGCGTTGAAGATCGGGGGACGAAGAACACTGAAGCTTTCTTT	CSVEDRGTKNTEAFF
TRBV18	once	-	TRBJ1-6	TGTGCCAGCTCACCACGAAACAGGCAAAAGGGTTCACCCCTCCACTTT	CASSPRNRQKGSPLHF
TRBV5-5	once	-	TRBJ2-1	TGTGCCAGCAGCCCGGGAGTCAATGAGCAGTTCTTC	CASSPGVNEQFF
TRBV5-1	-	TRBD2	TRBJ2-3	TGCGCCAGCAGAAGGACTAGCGGGAGGATTGGAGATACGCAGTATTTT	CASRRTSGRIGDTQYF
TRBV7-9	once	TRBD1	TRBJ1-2	TGTGCCAGCAGCTTAGGGGGACAGGCCGGGTTCTATGGCTACACCTTC	CASSLGGQAGFYGYTF
TRBV6-1	-	-	TRBJ2-6	TGTGCCAGCAGTGAACAACCGGGTAATATTGCTGGGGCCAACGTCCTGACTTTC	CASSEQPGNIAGANVLTF
TRBV2	-	-	TRBJ2-1	TGTGCCAGTCGTCCCGGGAGCTCCTACAATGAGCAGTTCTTC	CASRPGSSYNEQFF
TRBV18	-	TRBD2	TRBJ2-1	TGTGCCACCATACCCGGTCGGGAGGGCCGAAATGAGCAGTTCTTC	CATIPGREGRNEQFF
TRBV6-1	-	TRBD1	TRBJ1-1	TGTGCCAGCAGTGATCCGGACAGGGGGCCTGAAGCTTTCTTT	CASSDPDRGPEAFF